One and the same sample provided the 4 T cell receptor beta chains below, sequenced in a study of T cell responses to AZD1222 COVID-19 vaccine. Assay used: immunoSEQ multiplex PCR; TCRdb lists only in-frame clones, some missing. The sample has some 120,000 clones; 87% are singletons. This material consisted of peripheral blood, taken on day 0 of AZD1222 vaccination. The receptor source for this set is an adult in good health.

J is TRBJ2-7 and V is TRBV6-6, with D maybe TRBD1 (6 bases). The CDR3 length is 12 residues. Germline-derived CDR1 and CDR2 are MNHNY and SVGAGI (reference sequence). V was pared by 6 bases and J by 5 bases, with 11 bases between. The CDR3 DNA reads TGTGCCAGCAGCCAGAACAGGGACGAGCAGTACTTC. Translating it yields CASSQNRDEQYF.

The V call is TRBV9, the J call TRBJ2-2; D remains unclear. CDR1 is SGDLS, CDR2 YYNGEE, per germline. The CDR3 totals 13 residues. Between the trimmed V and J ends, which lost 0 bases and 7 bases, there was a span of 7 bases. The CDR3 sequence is CASSVVVFGELFF. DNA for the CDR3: TGTGCCAGCAGCGTAGTAGTTTTCGGGGAGCTGTTTTTT.

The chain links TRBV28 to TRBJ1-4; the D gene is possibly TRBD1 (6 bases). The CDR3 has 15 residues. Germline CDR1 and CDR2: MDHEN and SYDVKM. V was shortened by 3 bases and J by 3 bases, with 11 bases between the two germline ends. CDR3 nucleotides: TGTGCCAGCAGTTTCGGGGCAGGGGCTAATGAAAAACTGTTTTTT. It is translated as CASSFGAGANEKLFF.

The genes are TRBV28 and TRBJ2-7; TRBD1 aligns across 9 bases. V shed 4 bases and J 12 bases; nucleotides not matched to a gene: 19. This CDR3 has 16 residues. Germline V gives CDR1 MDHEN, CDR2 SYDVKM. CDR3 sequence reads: CASSSPGTGFVLWWYF. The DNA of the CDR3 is TGTGCCAGCAGTTCACCCGGGACAGGGTTTGTCCTATGGTGGTACTTC.